This record concerns one T cell receptor beta chain sequence. This sample stems from a study of blood T cell repertoires in COVID-19. Whole-study context: Samples of COVID-19 (acute and convalescent) were obtained from the United States, Italy and Spain. T cells, B-cell-depleted T cells, or PBMCs supplied cDNA or gDNA.

Per the authors' pipeline: Cell counts per sample came from amplifying reference gene primers. The assay was immunoSEQ multiplex PCR, and TCRdb's table has in-frame clones only and misses some. The V and J calls and the clone size are those of that table, but D and trimming were determined from the DNA. The sample shows roughly 90,000 clones, 70% to 90% of them seen only once. The CDR3 consists of 15 residues. V lost 1 base, J lost 4 bases, and 11 bases lay in between. Looked up from germline, CDR1 is SGHDN and CDR2 is FVKESK. The specimen was peripheral blood. This TCR was sampled from a man aged 40-49 years with acute or convalescent COVID-19. The chain joins TRBV14 to TRBJ2-1, with D perhaps TRBD1 (5 bases). CDR3 residues: CASSQGAQGYNEQFF. DNA for the CDR3: TGTGCCAGCAGCCAAGGGGCCCAGGGATACAATGAGCAGTTCTTC.